This passage covers 6 T cell receptor beta chains from one sample sequenced in a study of T cells in Graves' hyperthyroidism and ophthalmopathy. The TCR beta CDR3 regions underwent amplification using RNA transcripts as the source. TCR CDR3 underwent first-round RT-PCR with the HTBI primer set. TCRdb itself ran the multiplex PCR reads through MiXCR, one entry per CDR3 protein. This table has fewer than 550,000 distinct CDR3 sequences, around 24% appearing once. Sequenced sample: blood. Receptor source: a woman in her thirties with Graves' ophthalmopathy.

This clonotype was detected only a few times. The J gene is TRBJ1-6, the V gene TRBV7-3, with D uncertain. V shed 5 bases and J shed 0 bases, with 14 bases lying between them. Looked up from germline, CDR1 is SGHTA and CDR2 is FQGTGA. CDR3 length: 17 residues. CDR3 in DNA: TGTGCCAGCAGCCCGCGGACTGAGAGCTCCTATAATTCACCCCTCCACTTT. This codes for CASSPRTESSYNSPLHF. The complete variable domain, with remaining parts taken from reference TRBV7-3 and TRBJ1-6, reads GAGVSQTPSNKVTEKGKYVELRCDPISGHTALYWYRQSLGQGPEFLIYFQGTGAADDSGLPNDRFFAVRPEGSVSTLKIQRTERGDSAVYLCASSPRTESSYNSPLHFGNGTRLTVT.

This clonotype was seen at least ten times. V is TRBV29-1 and J is TRBJ2-2, with TRBD2 as a possible D gene (7 bases). Trimming stripped 3 bases from V and 3 bases from J, with 14 bases between. Germline loops: CDR1 SQVTM, CDR2 ANQGSEA. This CDR3 comprises 15 residues. The CDR3 loop reads CSVDNGGPDTGELFF. Here the CDR3 DNA reads TGCAGCGTTGATAACGGGGGGCCCGACACCGGGGAGCTGTTTTTT.

This chain links TRBV20-1 with TRBJ2-2; TRBD1 aligns across 7 bases. Germline assignment: CDR1 DFQATT and CDR2 SNEGSKA (reference sequence). Germline trimming cut 1 base from V and 3 bases from J; bases unmatched to any gene: 5. The CDR3 extends over 15 amino acids. The CDR3: CSARVGGWDTGELFF. In DNA, the CDR3 is TGCAGTGCTAGAGTAGGGGGCTGGGACACCGGGGAGCTGTTTTTT.

This clonotype was seen a few times. V usage is TRBV15 and J usage is TRBJ1-1, with D possibly matching TRBD1 (5 bases). Trimming shortened V by 4 bases and J by 6 bases, and 15 bases separated the two germline ends. The CDR3 is 14 amino acids. CDR1 LNHNV and CDR2 YYDKDF come from the germline V gene (reference sequence). The CDR3 spells CATSISYRFAEAFF. CDR3 coding DNA: TGTGCCACCAGCATCTCGTACAGGTTCGCTGAAGCTTTCTTT.

J is TRBJ2-7 and V is TRBV5-1; the match to TRBD1 covers 8 bases. The CDR3 consists of 15 residues. Germline-derived CDR1 and CDR2 are SGHRS and YFSETQ. V trimming: 4 bases; J trimming: 5 bases; junction bases outside the gene matches: 11. CDR3 in DNA: TGCGCCAGCAGCCAGCCTCGACAGGGGAATCACGAGCAGTACTTC. Translation: CASSQPRQGNHEQYF.

This clonotype was counted only a few times. The chain has TRBV11-3 and TRBJ2-5; TRBD2 aligns across 9 bases. This CDR3 has 15 residues. The germline V gene encodes CDR1 SGHNT and CDR2 YENEEA. V gave up 1 base and J gave up 5 bases; unmatched junction bases: 5. CDR3 region: CASSLGGRAGETQYF. The CDR3 coding sequence is TGTGCCAGCAGCTTAGGCGGGAGGGCCGGTGAGACCCAGTACTTC.